This TCR beta chain comes out of a study of blood T cell repertoires in COVID-19. Overall study context: The study drew acute and convalescent COVID-19 samples from the United States, Italy and Spain. In each case, the material was cDNA or gDNA derived from T cells, B-cell-depleted T cells, or PBMCs.

Trimming shortened V by 3 bases and J by 0 bases, and 10 bases separated the two germline ends. Germline V gene sequence: CDR1 KGHSH, CDR2 LQKENI. The CDR3 is 15 residues long. How the authors handled the data: From reference gene primer amplification, estimates of nucleated cell counts were derived. The data were produced by immunoSEQ multiplex PCR, yet TCRdb's version contains in-frame clones alone and is incomplete. The D gene and trimming were derived from the DNA, and the V and J assignments and clone size from that table. The data hold 80,000 to 100,000 clones, with roughly 75% observed a single time.

The sequence derives from a middle-aged man who had recovered from COVID-19. The sequenced sample consisted of peripheral blood. The J gene is TRBJ2-3, the V gene TRBV18, with D possibly matching TRBD2 (5 bases). The CDR3 bases are TGTGCCAGCTCACCTACCGGGATCAGCACAGATACGCAGTATTTT. Protein sequence: CASSPTGISTDTQYF.